These T cell receptor beta chains were read from a single sample in a study of post-analysis software for immune sequencing data. TCRdb re-called the PCR reads with MiXCR, one entry per CDR3 protein. The sample includes 250,000 to 300,000 distinct CDR3 sequences, 35% to 40% seen only once; the top ten take around 4.8%. The sequenced sample consisted of blood. The receptors shown here come from a girl aged 5-17 years with multiple sclerosis. CDR3s include the opening cysteine and the closing phenylalanine or tryptophan. The order of the fields is D gene, J gene, clone size, V gene, CDR3 protein, CDR3 DNA. The D gene is left open where the match is weak. Expanded clones get a size class; other rows say once, few or many, or leave the size out.

D: TRBD2; J: TRBJ2-3; size: .; V: TRBV5-1; CDR3: CASSTGGGDTQYF; DNA: TGCGCCAGCAGCACGGGGGGAGGAGATACGCAGTATTTT
D: TRBD1; J: TRBJ2-1; size: .; V: TRBV28; CDR3: CASSQTDRGDEQFF; DNA: TGTGCCAGCAGCCAAACGGACAGGGGGGATGAGCAGTTCTTC
D: .; J: TRBJ1-1; size: many; V: TRBV10-3; CDR3: CAISEEIVSGDTEAFF; DNA: TGTGCCATCAGTGAAGAGATAGTCTCAGGGGACACTGAAGCTTTCTTT
D: .; J: TRBJ1-1; size: many; V: TRBV12-3/TRBV12-4; CDR3: CASSPGHQNTEAFF; DNA: TGTGCCAGCAGTCCGGGACACCAGAACACTGAAGCTTTCTTT
D: .; J: TRBJ2-1; size: .; V: TRBV7-3; CDR3: CASSRAGGVQFF; DNA: TGTGCCAGCAGTAGGGCGGGCGGGGTGCAGTTCTTC
D: .; J: TRBJ2-3; size: .; V: TRBV3-1; CDR3: CASSRGSTDTQYF; DNA: TGTGCCAGCAGCCGGGGGTCGACAGATACGCAGTATTTT
D: .; J: TRBJ1-5; size: many; V: TRBV27; CDR3: CASSAGTSNQPQHF; DNA: TGTGCCAGCAGTGCCGGGACATCCAATCAGCCCCAGCATTTT
D: TRBD1; J: TRBJ1-2; size: many; V: TRBV12-3/TRBV12-4; CDR3: CASSQPGQQINYGYTF; DNA: TGTGCCAGCAGCCAACCGGGACAGCAAATTAACTATGGCTACACCTTC
D: TRBD1; J: TRBJ1-1; size: .; V: TRBV5-1; CDR3: CASVRSGTGMLAFF; DNA: TGCGCCAGCGTGCGATCCGGGACAGGGATGCTCGCTTTCTTT
D: .; J: TRBJ2-1; size: .; V: TRBV10-3; CDR3: CAISDLDGNNEQFF; DNA: TGTGCCATCAGTGACCTGGACGGCAACAATGAGCAGTTCTTC
D: .; J: TRBJ1-6; size: many; V: TRBV11-2; CDR3: CASSLVGGMNNSPLHF; DNA: TGTGCCAGCAGCTTAGTTGGGGGGATGAATAATTCACCCCTCCACTTT
D: .; J: TRBJ1-4; size: many; V: TRBV7-9; CDR3: CASSLGGTNEKLFF; DNA: TGTGCCAGCAGCTTAGGAGGAACTAATGAAAAACTGTTTTTT
D: TRBD2; J: TRBJ2-3; size: many; V: TRBV12-3/TRBV12-4; CDR3: CASRLSGSGTDTQYF; DNA: TGTGCCAGCAGACTTAGCGGGAGCGGCACAGATACGCAGTATTTT
D: TRBD1; J: TRBJ2-3; size: .; V: TRBV20-1; CDR3: CSARGLGGQGADTQYF; DNA: TGCAGTGCTAGGGGGCTCGGAGGACAGGGCGCAGATACGCAGTATTTT
D: TRBD2; J: TRBJ2-1; size: many; V: TRBV7-9; CDR3: CASSASGGAWNEQFF; DNA: TGTGCCAGCAGCGCTAGCGGGGGGGCTTGGAATGAGCAGTTCTTC
D: .; J: TRBJ2-7; size: many; V: TRBV7-6; CDR3: CASSSSPSRVREQYF; DNA: TGTGCCAGCAGCTCATCTCCTTCCAGGGTGCGCGAGCAGTACTTC
D: TRBD1; J: TRBJ1-2; size: once; V: TRBV6-6; CDR3: CASIEGQGSYGYTF; DNA: TGTGCCAGCATTGAGGGACAGGGGTCCTATGGCTACACCTTC
D: .; J: TRBJ1-5; size: many; V: TRBV4-2; CDR3: CASSQETQGPQPQHF; DNA: TGTGCCAGCAGCCAAGAGACGCAGGGTCCCCAGCCCCAGCATTTT
D: TRBD1; J: TRBJ2-1; size: many; V: TRBV20-1; CDR3: CSANTRTGLSYNEQFF; DNA: TGCAGTGCGAATACTCGGACAGGACTTTCCTACAATGAGCAGTTCTTC
D: TRBD2; J: TRBJ2-1; size: many; V: TRBV2; CDR3: CASSRSGTSVHNEQFF; DNA: TGTGCCAGCAGTCGTTCCGGGACTAGCGTACACAATGAGCAGTTCTTC
D: TRBD2; J: TRBJ2-3; size: .; V: TRBV20-1; CDR3: CSARILAGGTDTQYF; DNA: TGCAGTGCTAGGATTCTAGCGGGAGGCACAGATACGCAGTATTTT
D: TRBD1; J: TRBJ2-7; size: .; V: TRBV20-1; CDR3: CSASLPGTGSYEQYF; DNA: TGCAGTGCAAGTTTGCCCGGGACAGGGTCCTACGAGCAGTACTTC
D: .; J: TRBJ1-2; size: many; V: TRBV20-1; CDR3: CSTLESRGGDGYTF; DNA: TGCAGTACGTTAGAGAGTAGGGGAGGGGATGGCTACACCTTC
D: .; J: TRBJ1-4; size: .; V: TRBV3-1; CDR3: CASSQTGSEKLFF; DNA: TGTGCCAGCAGCCAAACGGGGAGCGAAAAACTGTTTTTT
D: TRBD2; J: TRBJ2-7; size: few; V: TRBV5-1; CDR3: CASSTGTSGSGTYEQYF; DNA: TGCGCCAGCAGCACCGGGACTAGCGGGAGTGGGACCTACGAGCAGTACTTC